This T cell receptor (beta chain) comes out of a study of CXCR3-negative and CXCR3-positive naive CD8 T cells. Overall study results and limits: In CXCR3-positive naive cells, the TRB CDR3s were more hydrophobic than in CXCR3-negative naive cells.

CDR3 length: 15 residues. Looked up from germline, CDR1 is SGHTA and CDR2 is FQGNSA. The TRB libraries of cDNA were built by UMI-labeled 5' RACE. After re-calling the 5' RACE reads, TCRdb lists one entry per CDR3 protein, DNA absent. This table holds about 110,000 distinct CDR3 sequences. With regard to this clonotype: Its antigen is currently unknown.

The CD45RO-CCR7+CD27+CD95- phenotype denoted naive CD8+ T cells. Material: naive CXCR3+ CD8+ T cells from blood. Subset described: CD45RO-CCR7+CD27+CD95- naive CD8+ T cells expressing CXCR3 (TNR3+). The sequence was collected from a human donor in good health. Some clones in this sample may be carry-over from other donors' samples. V is TRBV7-2 and J is TRBJ2-3. The CDR3 sequence is CASSLALRSTDTQYF.